This T cell receptor beta chain originates from a study of blood T cell repertoires in COVID-19. Participants came from fewer than 25 US areas, aged roughly 18 to 95 years. Original methodology: From reference gene primer amplification, estimates of nucleated cell counts were derived. The assay was immunoSEQ multiplex PCR, and TCRdb's table has in-frame clones only and misses some. That table is the source of V, J and clone size, and D and trimming were worked out from the DNA. Altogether some 320,000 clones are present, around 87% being singletons, with the ten largest covering about 5.4%. Sequenced sample: PBMCs or T cells enriched from blood (not recorded which). The sequence was obtained from a woman between 25 and 40 years old who had recovered from COVID-19.

The CDR3 DNA reads TGTGCCAGCACCCTGGACAGGGAATTTTGGAACACCATATATTTT. It is translated as CASTLDREFWNTIYF. This chain joins TRBV6-5 and TRBJ1-3, with TRBD1 matching 8 bases. CDR3 length: 15 residues. Germline lookup yields CDR1 MNHEY and CDR2 SVGAGI. V trimming: 7 bases; J trimming: 7 bases; junction bases outside the gene matches: 12.